One and the same sample provided the 19 T cell receptor beta chains below, sequenced in a study of cytomegalovirus exposure and HLA in healthy donors. In the PCR, 60 Vbeta and 13 Jbeta primers were used. Clones were read by immunoSEQ multiplex PCR, and TCRdb kept only the in-frame ones, dropping some. Here the sample spans 90,000 to 120,000 clones, around 76% being singletons. The sequenced sample was PBMCs. The receptors here all came from a man aged 18-30 years in good health and CMV-seronegative.

The J gene is TRBJ1-4, the V gene TRBV15; 9 bases fit TRBD1. The CDR3 has 15 amino acids. Per the germline V gene, CDR1 is LNHNV and CDR2 is YYDKDF (reference sequence). V trimming: 3 bases; J trimming: 7 bases; junction bases outside the gene matches: 6. Here the CDR3 reads CATSRYRGPSEKLFF. CDR3 DNA sequence: TGTGCCACCAGCAGGTACAGGGGGCCTAGTGAAAAACTGTTTTTT. Full variable domain (outside the CDR3, taken from reference TRBV15 and TRBJ1-4): DAMVIQNPRYQVTQFGKPVTLSCSQTLNHNVMYWYQQKSSQAPKLLFHYYDKDFNNEADTPDNFQSRRPNTSFCFLDIRSPGLGDTAMYLCATSRYRGPSEKLFFGSGTQLSVL.

The chain carries TRBV4-3 and TRBJ1-1; no firm D call. The CDR3 has 16 amino acids. Per germline, CDR1 LGHNA and CDR2 YSLEER. V was clipped by 4 bases and J by 1 base, with 16 bases between them. This chain's CDR3 is CASSLSPPLANTEAFF. The CDR3 DNA sequence: TGCGCCAGCAGCCTTTCCCCTCCTTTAGCGAACACTGAAGCTTTCTTT.

CDR3 coding DNA: TGTGCCAGCAGGGATAGGACAGGGACTGGGGCTGAAGCTTTCTTT. As protein: CASRDRTGTGAEAFF. The gene calls are TRBV2 and TRBJ1-1, with 8 bases identical to TRBD1. Trimming at V came to 6 bases and at J to 6 bases, leaving 12 bases not matched to a gene. CDR1 SNHLY and CDR2 FYNNEI come from the germline V gene. CDR3 length: 15 amino acids.

V is TRBV11-2 and J is TRBJ1-3, with D perhaps matching TRBD1 (5 bases). The CDR3 is made up of 18 amino acids. CDR1 and CDR2 (germline): SGHAT, FQNNGV. Trimming cost V 5 bases and J 0 bases, with 20 bases left between them. The CDR3 spells CASSPLGLGLSSGNTIYF. The CDR3 DNA follows: TGTGCCAGCAGCCCCCTGGGACTGGGACTAAGCTCTGGAAACACCATATATTTT.

Details on this clone: Additional DNA sequences in this sample encode the identical CDR3. CDR3 sequence: CASSEERGDTQYF. The CDR3 bases are TGTGCCAGCAGTGAAGAAAGGGGGGATACGCAGTATTTT. The chain uses TRBV6-1 and TRBJ2-3; D possibly corresponds to TRBD1 (6 bases). Germline values: CDR1 MNHNS, CDR2 SASEGT. This CDR3 region has 13 residues. V lost 1 base and J lost 6, with 8 bases in between.

The chain carries TRBV5-1 and TRBJ2-5; no definite D call. In germline, CDR1 is SGHRS, CDR2 YFSETQ. V lost 5 bases and J 3 bases, leaving 5 bases between the germline ends. The CDR3 is 11 residues long. The chain's CDR3 is CASRSEETQYF. The CDR3 DNA reads TGCGCCAGCAGAAGCGAAGAGACCCAGTACTTC.

This clone was picked up a small number of times. The chain carries TRBV2 and TRBJ1-4, with unresolved D. CDR3 length: 11 amino acids. V was trimmed by 7 bases and J by 8 bases, leaving 8 bases between them. Germline lookup yields CDR1 SNHLY and CDR2 FYNNEI. Here the CDR3 DNA reads TGTGCCAGCACCCCGCAGGAAAAACTGTTTTTT. Translation gives CASTPQEKLFF.

The chain carries TRBV9 and TRBJ1-4; the D is unclear. The CDR3 runs 15 residues. Per germline, CDR1 SGDLS and CDR2 YYNGEE. V lost 0 bases to trimming and J lost 7 bases, with 13 bases between them. The CDR3 is CASSVAGTAGEKLFF. The CDR3 nucleotides are TGTGCCAGCAGCGTAGCCGGTACGGCGGGTGAAAAACTGTTTTTT.

The J gene is TRBJ1-1, the V gene TRBV28, with D maybe TRBD1 (6 bases). Trimming took off 6 bases at V and 4 bases at J, with 15 bases between the two ends. The CDR3 spans 14 residues. Germline V CDR1 and CDR2: MDHEN, SYDVKM. CDR3: CASRSTGKLTEAFF. DNA for the CDR3: TGTGCCAGCAGGTCGACAGGAAAGCTCACTGAAGCTTTCTTT.

The gene calls are TRBV2 and TRBJ1-2; D perhaps matches TRBD1 (5 bases). The CDR3 runs to 15 residues. V dropped 4 bases and J dropped 4 bases, with 16 bases sitting between them. Germline V CDR1 and CDR2: SNHLY, FYNNEI. In DNA, the CDR3 is TGTGCCAGCAGTGCCCGCCAGGGCGCGATCTATGGCTACACCTTC. This encodes CASSARQGAIYGYTF.

The table lists this clone with a count of one. The chain combines TRBV7-6 with TRBJ2-3, with 8 bases that match TRBD1. This CDR3 is built from 16 residues. J lost 6 bases, V lost 5 bases, and 13 bases had no gene match. Germline values: CDR1 SGHVS, CDR2 FNYEAQ. CDR3 DNA: TGTGCCAGCAGCCCAACAGGACAGGGTGCATTGGATACGCAGTATTTT. It specifies CASSPTGQGALDTQYF. Looking up the rest from reference TRBV7-6 and TRBJ2-3 gives the full variable domain: GAGVSQSPRYKVTKRGQDVALRCDPISGHVSLYWYRQALGQGPEFLTYFNYEAQQDKSGLPNDRFSAERPEGSISTLTIQRTEQRDSAMYRCASSPTGQGALDTQYFGPGTRLTVL.

The chain is built from TRBV5-6 and TRBJ2-1; D unresolved. The germline gives CDR1 SGHDT, CDR2 YYEEEE. The length of the CDR3 is 13 residues. Trimming removed 3 bases from V and 9 bases from J, with 13 bases in between. CDR3 in DNA: TGTGCCAGCAGCTCCGACACGCTGGTTGAGCAGTTCTTC. It encodes CASSSDTLVEQFF.

The V and J genes are TRBV5-1 and TRBJ1-2, with D possibly TRBD1 on 6 matching bases. Trimming removed 0 bases at V and 3 bases at J, with 9 bases between. Per the germline V gene, CDR1 is SGHRS and CDR2 is YFSETQ. This CDR3 is built from 14 residues. This chain's CDR3 is CASSLDRVDYGYTF. For the CDR3, the DNA is TGCGCCAGCAGCTTGGACAGGGTAGACTATGGCTACACCTTC.

J is TRBJ1-5 and V is TRBV19; D may be TRBD1 (6 bases). V lost 9 bases and J lost 7, with 16 bases in between. This CDR3 has 13 amino acids. The germline CDR1 and CDR2 sequences are LNHDA and SQIVND (reference sequence). The CDR3 sequence is CASLGHGWQPQHF. The CDR3 nucleotides are TGTGCCAGCTTGGGACATGGATGGCAGCCCCAGCATTTT.

This rearrangement joins TRBV14 to TRBJ2-1, with D perhaps TRBD2 (6 bases). Trimming took off 1 base at V and 6 bases at J, with 19 bases between the two ends. Germline loops: CDR1 SGHDN, CDR2 FVKESK. The CDR3 sequence is 17 residues long. CDR3 residues: CASSQGYLVWRANEQFF. The CDR3 DNA reads TGTGCCAGCAGCCAAGGGTATCTAGTGTGGAGGGCCAATGAGCAGTTCTTC.

The chain carries TRBV29-1 and TRBJ1-1; D is unresolved. The germline V and J ends were trimmed by 7 bases and 4 bases, with 13 bases remaining between them. The germline CDR1 and CDR2 sequences are SQVTM and ANQGSEA. The CDR3 is made up of 12 amino acids. CDR3 residues: CSAKIRGTEAFF. CDR3 in DNA: TGCAGCGCCAAAATACGGGGCACTGAAGCTTTCTTT.

The chain has TRBV5-4 and TRBJ1-2; 7 bases align to TRBD1. The junction had 7 bases not matched to a gene; V was cut back by 0 bases and J by 2 bases. CDR3 length: 16 amino acids. Germline lookup yields CDR1 SGHNT and CDR2 YYREEE (reference sequence). CDR3 region: CASSLAKGQRNYGYTF. The CDR3 DNA reads TGTGCCAGCAGCTTGGCTAAGGGACAGCGAAACTATGGCTACACCTTC.

This chain connects TRBV9 to TRBJ1-5; D is possibly TRBD1 (5 bases). The CDR3 runs to 13 residues. V gave up 3 bases and J gave up 6 bases, with 10 bases separating them. Germline assignment: CDR1 SGDLS and CDR2 YYNGEE. CDR3 coding DNA: TGTGCCAGCAGCGCCAGCGGGGGTCAGCCCCAGCATTTT. It translates to CASSASGGQPQHF. The whole variable domain, remainder taken from reference TRBV9 and TRBJ1-5, is DSGVTQTPKHLITATGQRVTLRCSPRSGDLSVYWYQQSLDQGLQFLIQYYNGEERAKGNILERFSAQQFPDLHSELNLSSLELGDSALYFCASSASGGQPQHFGDGTRLSIL.

CDR3 in amino acids: CASSRRTGRQHF. DNA of the CDR3: TGTGCCAGCAGCAGGCGGACAGGGCGTCAGCATTTT. The rearrangement links TRBV7-2 to TRBJ1-5; TRBD1 matches 8 bases. The CDR3 has 12 residues. Unmatched junction bases numbered 7, after V lost 5 bases and J lost 13 bases. Germline CDR1 is SGHTA and CDR2 is FQGNSA.